This T cell receptor (beta chain) was sequenced during a study of T cells in Graves' hyperthyroidism and ophthalmopathy (dated by TCRdb to about 2019). Regarding the study in general: Peripheral blood was sampled at the time of initial diagnosis, prior to any treatment. In six Graves' hyperthyroidism patients, the study also compared T-cell repertoires from thyroid tissue with T-cell repertoires from blood. TCR Vbeta CDR3 sequencing of roughly 140 peripheral blood samples (43 ophthalmopathy, 75 hyperthyroidism and approximately 17 progressor patients) is reported in the paper. To identify TCR V-J signatures that set the groups apart, the researchers used a discovery cohort of more than 95 patients, made up of roughly 45 with Graves' ophthalmopathy and some 55 with stable Graves' hyperthyroidism. Once sampling was done, hyperthyroidism patients were given methimazole at a starting dose of 30 mg daily, whereas ophthalmopathy patients were given high-dose intravenous methylprednisolone. An independent validation cohort of under 20 hyperthyroidism patients and some 15 patients who later progressed to ophthalmopathy tested prospective prediction of ophthalmopathy. The 95 to 100 discovery patients were randomly divided into training and test sets at a 7:3 ratio. Results and caveats for the whole study, not just this receptor: No statistical method was used to set the sample size in advance, and investigators knew the group allocation. Ophthalmopathy was separated from stable hyperthyroidism by a 13 V-J signature model, with approximately 85% sensitivity and roughly 84% specificity obtained in cross-validation and 80%/75% obtained in testing. In validation, the model predicted progression to ophthalmopathy with 60% to 71% sensitivity and roughly 72% specificity, a median of approximately 6.7 months before onset. Most expanded thyroid clonotypes (frequency above 0.001) were also detected in blood, suggesting blood repertoires may reflect thyroid immune responses.

Amplification of TCR beta CDR3 regions was carried out from RNA transcripts. The TCR CDR3 was subjected to a first round of RT-PCR using the HTBI primer set and the Qiagen OneStep RT-PCR kit. Libraries were constructed in a second round of multiplex PCR, after which size selection and purification were performed. The libraries were sequenced on an Illumina HiSeq2000 using paired-end 100 bp reads. The original methods were these. SOAPnuke was used to process the raw data, throwing out any read that contained adapters or uncalled bases, had a mean Phred below 15, or lacked an exact constant-primer or identifier match. High-quality paired reads were merged using COPE v1.2.5, and each unique nucleotide sequence was defined as a clonotype. Clonotypes were aligned to IMGT TRBV, TRBD and TRBJ reference segments using MiTCR v1.1. Analysis was restricted to V-J combinations with a frequency above 0.0001, which covered about 99% of repertoires. The TCS score was defined as the ratio of F50 (clonal expansion) to E x V (chaos), calculated using BLOSUM62-based TCRdist between CDR3 peptides within each V-J. Welch's t-statistics and random forest reduced 500 to 650 V-J features to 13, which were used in a naive Bayes classifier (R e1071). The public reads were reprocessed in TCRdb via fastp at Q25 and MiXCR, keeping in-frame beta chains. Rows with one shared CDR3 protein collapse into an entry with the most common genes and DNA. These V and J calls derive from TCRdb rather than the authors' analysis. The sample table lists some 500,000 distinct CDR3 sequences, roughly 24% of them with a count of one. About 11% of the sample rests with the top ten.

In the ophthalmopathy patients, disease was moderately to severely active, with a Clinical Activity Score of 3 or more, a NOSPECS grade of 4 or more, and a duration of less than 3 months. Exclusion was applied to patients with uncontrolled infections, other autoimmune diseases, pregnancy or lactation. Clinical symptoms, serum thyroxine and TRAb, thyroid ultrasound, and orbital computed tomography formed the basis for the diagnoses. PBMCs were isolated from approximately 10 ml of fresh peripheral blood by Ficoll-Paque density gradient centrifugation. Trizol reagent was used to extract total RNA, and RNA quality was then checked on an Agilent 2100 Bioanalyzer. This clonotype was detected ten times or more. The antigen it binds to is not known. Base qualities were left out, and no much larger clone turns up one base away. Sequenced input: blood. This sequence originates from a woman aged 25 to 45 with Graves' ophthalmopathy.

The CDR3 reads as follows: CARGGTAYEQYF. The DNA reads as follows: TGTGCCAGGGGGGGGACAGCCTACGAGCAGTACTTC. The chain is assembled from TRBV2 and TRBJ2-7; the D gene is possibly TRBD1 or TRBD2, each agreeing over 7 bases. V is clipped by 9 bases and J by 2 bases, and the sequence between their germline boundaries is 11 bases long. Looking up the germline V gene yields CDR1 SNHLY and CDR2 FYNNEI. Inclusive of the bounding cysteine and phenylalanine, the CDR3 is 12 residues long. Only CDR3 DNA remains: 36 bases, in frame from the first base.